This TCR beta chain was identified in a study of regulatory T cells in long-lasting Graves disease. Findings and caveats of the study: Repertoires from persistent disease leaned toward TRBV28, TRBJ1-2 and TRBJ2-5.

Sequencing libraries for TCR beta were prepared with iRepertoire HTBI primers and Arm-PCR of CDR3 regions. A single record per CDR3 protein comes from TCRdb applying MiXCR to the multiplex PCR reads. The data contain fewer than 650,000 distinct CDR3 sequences, more than 15% of them singletons. The time point here: newly diagnosed GD, antithyroid drugs for less than 3 months. Making the TCR library involved RNA that had been extracted from PBMCs. This clonotype was seen a handful of times. Its antigen is not known. Deletions cut 6 bases from V and 9 bases from J, with 27 bases between. There are 17 residues in the CDR3. In germline, CDR1 is WNHNN, CDR2 SYGVQD (reference sequence). These data are also associated with another study on T cells in Graves' hyperthyroidism and ophthalmopathy. Per that study: Diagnoses rested on clinical symptoms, serum thyroxine and TRAb, thyroid ultrasound and orbital computed tomography. The TCR CDR3 was amplified in a first-round RT-PCR using the HTBI primer set. By a 13 V-J model, ophthalmopathy was set apart from stable hyperthyroidism.

Sequenced here: peripheral blood mononuclear cells (PBMCs), sampled at new diagnosis, from a patient treated with antithyroid drugs. The source is a man younger than 35 with Graves disease. The V gene is TRBV10-1, the J gene TRBJ1-5; tentative D call: TRBD1 (5 bases). The DNA for the CDR3 is TGCGCCAGCAGCCTATTAACCTGCCCGAGACAGAAATGGCCCCAGCATTTT. It yields the protein CASSLLTCPRQKWPQHF.